One and the same sample provided the 24 T cell receptor beta chains below, sequenced in a study of T cell responses to AZD1222 COVID-19 vaccine. The table came from immunoSEQ multiplex PCR; TCRdb's copy has only in-frame clones and leaves some out. The sample has about 93,000 clones, 80% to 90% seen once; the top ten hold roughly 6.3%. The sequencing used peripheral blood, collected on day 0 of AZD1222 vaccination. The receptors shown here come from an adult in good health.

The J gene is TRBJ2-1, the V gene TRBV11-3; 10 nucleotides agree with TRBD2. Germline V gene data show CDR1 as SGHNT and CDR2 as YENEEA. V lost 0 bases, J lost 5 bases, and 10 bases stayed unmatched. The CDR3 covers 18 residues. Here the CDR3 reads CASSLDQGGTSVNNEQFF. The CDR3 bases are TGTGCCAGCAGCTTAGATCAGGGCGGGACTAGCGTCAACAATGAGCAGTTCTTC.

The V and J genes are TRBV7-2 and TRBJ1-5, with D maybe TRBD1 (5 bases). The CDR3 totals 13 residues. Trimming stripped 4 bases from V and 4 bases from J, with 8 bases between. Germline values: CDR1 SGHTA, CDR2 FQGNSA. This chain's CDR3 is CASSSAGNQPQHF. For the CDR3, the DNA is TGTGCCAGCAGCTCAGCAGGGAATCAGCCCCAGCATTTT.

A single count supports this clone. The rearrangement joins TRBV27 to TRBJ2-7; 8 nucleotides match TRBD1. CDR3 length: 16 residues. J gave up 2 bases and V 4 bases, and 10 bases lay outside the gene matches. CDR1 and CDR2 (germline): MNHEY, SMNVEV (reference sequence). The CDR3 is CASSSHDRGPPYEQYF. The CDR3 DNA follows: TGTGCCAGCAGTTCTCACGACAGGGGCCCCCCCTACGAGCAGTACTTC.

This chain connects TRBV11-1 to TRBJ2-5; D might be TRBD1 or TRBD2, each matching 5 bases. Matching the DNA end better, TRBJ2-7 makes the J call doubtful. This CDR3 is built from 15 residues. CDR1 is SGHAT, CDR2 FQDESV, per germline (reference sequence). CDR3 sequence: CASSLEFGRENEQYF. CDR3 DNA: TGTGCCAGCAGCTTAGAATTTGGCAGGGAGAACGAGCAGTACTTC.

This rearrangement joins TRBV18 to TRBJ1-4; no firm D call. The CDR3 length is 13 residues. In germline, CDR1 is KGHSH, CDR2 LQKENI. V shed 4 bases and J shed 6 bases, with 9 bases lying between them. CDR3: CASSQAKDEKLFF. The CDR3 DNA follows: TGTGCCAGCTCACAAGCAAAAGATGAAAAACTGTTTTTT.

In this sample, this clone turned up once. The V and J genes are TRBV7-3 and TRBJ2-4; TRBD1 aligns across 10 bases. The CDR3 runs to 15 residues. CDR1 and CDR2 (germline): SGHTA, FQGTGA. V lost 5 bases to trimming and J lost 6 bases; unmatched junction nucleotides: 7. The CDR3 DNA reads as TGTGCCAGCAGCCCCCAGACAGGGGGCGCAAACATTCAGTACTTC. Protein sequence: CASSPQTGGANIQYF. The whole variable domain, remainder taken from reference TRBV7-3 and TRBJ2-4, is GAGVSQTPSNKVTEKGKYVELRCDPISGHTALYWYRQSLGQGPEFLIYFQGTGAADDSGLPNDRFFAVRPEGSVSTLKIQRTERGDSAVYLCASSPQTGGANIQYFGAGTRLSVL.

J is TRBJ2-2 and V is TRBV18, with 7 bases fitting TRBD2. With V trimmed by 6 bases and J by 4 bases, 5 bases remained unmatched. The CDR3 runs to 14 residues. Germline V gene lookup returns CDR1 KGHSH and CDR2 LQKENI. The CDR3 here is CASSLVAGTGELFF. Here the CDR3 DNA reads TGTGCCAGCTCGCTTGTAGCGGGCACCGGGGAGCTGTTTTTT.

The CDR3 here is CASSLPLAGGELFF. CDR3 bases: TGCGCCAGCAGCTTGCCGCTAGCGGGAGGGGAGCTGTTTTTT. The chain links TRBV5-1 to TRBJ2-2, with 9 bases lining up with TRBD2. The germline CDR1 and CDR2 sequences are SGHRS and YFSETQ. This CDR3 region has 14 residues. The ends lost 1 base at V and 8 bases at J; junction bases unmatched: 3.

This chain uses TRBV6-5 with TRBJ2-5; 9 nucleotides agree with TRBD1. The CDR3 has 14 amino acids. Germline values: CDR1 MNHEY, CDR2 SVGAGI. Trimming at V came to 6 bases and at J to 3 bases, leaving 5 bases not matched to a gene. The CDR3 nucleotides read TGTGCCAGCAGGTCAGACAGGGGGAAAGAGACCCAGTACTTC. The encoded protein is CASRSDRGKETQYF.

The table lists this clone with a few counts. The chain uses TRBV19 and TRBJ2-7, with D possibly matching TRBD1 (6 bases). Germline CDR1 LNHDA, CDR2 SQIVND (reference sequence). There are 13 residues in the CDR3. V was cut by 5 bases and J by 1 base, with 9 bases left in between. This CDR3 reads CASSPQGSYEQYF. As DNA, the CDR3 is TGTGCCAGTAGTCCTCAGGGGTCCTACGAGCAGTACTTC. The full variable domain, with the rest looked up from reference TRBV19 and TRBJ2-7, is DGGITQSPKYLFRKEGQNVTLSCEQNLNHDAMYWYRQDPGQGLRLIYYSQIVNDFQKGDIAEGYSVSREKKESFPLTVTSAQKNPTAFYLCASSPQGSYEQYFGPGTRLTVT.

The J gene is TRBJ2-3, the V gene TRBV7-3, with TRBD1 identical over 7 bases. Germline CDR1 is SGHTA and CDR2 is FQGTGA. This CDR3 comprises 16 residues. The ends lost 0 bases at V and 2 bases at J; junction bases unmatched: 5. The CDR3: CASSLTPDRFTDTQYF. For the CDR3, the DNA is TGTGCCAGCAGCTTAACACCGGACAGGTTCACAGATACGCAGTATTTT.

The chain is built from TRBV4-1 and TRBJ1-5; D is unclear. CDR1 MGHRA and CDR2 YSYEKL come from the germline V gene. V lost 4 bases, J lost 3 bases, and 7 bases lay in between. The CDR3 length is 13 residues. In nucleotides, the CDR3 is TGCGCCAGCAGCCCCTTGACCAATCAGCCCCAGCATTTT. It specifies CASSPLTNQPQHF.

This clone was picked up one time. This chain links TRBV5-1 with TRBJ2-3; 7 positions match TRBD2. CDR1 and CDR2 from the germline V gene are SGHRS and YFSETQ. This CDR3 comprises 15 residues. Trimming took 7 bases from V and 4 from J; bases not matched to a gene: 12. CDR3 residues: CASGEGAGEPDTQYF. The CDR3 DNA follows: TGCGCCAGCGGGGAGGGCGCGGGAGAACCAGATACGCAGTATTTT.

The chain carries TRBV5-8 and TRBJ2-1; D unclear. The CDR3 consists of 16 residues. Per the germline V gene, CDR1 is SGHTS and CDR2 is YDEGEE. V lost 0 bases and J lost 0, with 10 bases in between. CDR3 nucleotides: TGTGCCAGCAGCTTGGGCGATTTTGGCTCCTACAATGAGCAGTTCTTC. Encoded protein: CASSLGDFGSYNEQFF.

The CDR3 DNA follows: TGTGCCAGCAGCTTAGAGAGACAGAACTATGGCTACACCTTC. It encodes CASSLERQNYGYTF. The rearrangement joins TRBV7-2 to TRBJ1-2, with D possibly being TRBD1 (5 bases). V lost 1 base, J lost 2 bases, and 8 bases lay in between. This CDR3 comprises 14 residues. Germline V gene lookup returns CDR1 SGHTA and CDR2 FQGNSA.

The V call is TRBV11-3, the J call TRBJ2-1; TRBD2 matches at 12 bases. This CDR3 region has 18 residues. Per the germline V gene, CDR1 is SGHNT and CDR2 is YENEEA. J lost 0 bases, V lost 1 base, and 4 bases had no gene match. DNA for the CDR3: TGTGCCAGCAGCTTAGGACTAGCGGGGGTTAGCTCCTACAATGAGCAGTTCTTC. It encodes CASSLGLAGVSSYNEQFF.

The chain has TRBV19 and TRBJ1-2, with 7 bases that match TRBD1. The CDR3 is 17 amino acids. Losses at the gene ends were 0 bases for V and 5 bases for J; bases not matched to a gene: 12. Germline loops: CDR1 LNHDA, CDR2 SQIVND (reference sequence). CDR3 bases: TGTGCCAGTAGTATAGATCAGCACAGGGGTCGCGGTTATGGCTACACCTTC. This encodes CASSIDQHRGRGYGYTF.

This clone was recorded a few times. Other DNA sequences in the same sample also yield this CDR3. The rearrangement links TRBV5-4 to TRBJ2-3; TRBD2 agrees at 13 bases. Germline trimming cut 4 bases from V and 2 bases from J; bases unmatched to any gene: 4. CDR1 is SGHNT and CDR2 is YYREEE in the germline V gene (reference sequence). The CDR3 spans 16 residues. The CDR3 DNA reads TGTGCCAGCAGCCCACTAGCGGGGGGGGCCACAGATACGCAGTATTTT. The encoded protein is CASSPLAGGATDTQYF.

V and J are TRBV12-3 or TRBV12-4 and TRBJ1-6; D ambiguous. This CDR3 is built from 13 residues. Trimming took off 2 bases at V and 6 bases at J, with 5 bases between the two ends. The CDR3 DNA reads as TGTGCCAGCAGTTTATTGAGTAATTCACCCCTCCACTTT. Translated: CASSLLSNSPLHF.

The chain is built from TRBV2 and TRBJ2-1; TRBD2 agrees at 7 bases. The trim removed 7 bases at V and 6 bases at J, leaving 9 bases unmatched. Per the germline V gene, CDR1 is SNHLY and CDR2 is FYNNEI. The CDR3 spans 14 residues. CDR3 amino acids: CASTRTRSSNEQFF. In DNA form, the CDR3 reads TGTGCCAGCACCCGGACTAGGTCAAGCAATGAGCAGTTCTTC.

The rearrangement uses TRBV11-2 and TRBJ2-7; D is perhaps TRBD2 (5 bases). From germline, CDR1 is SGHAT and CDR2 FQNNGV. The V gene lost 5 bases and the J gene lost 4 bases, with 12 bases spanning the gap. This CDR3 has 13 amino acids. CDR3 nucleotides: TGTGCCAGCAGCCCAGCGGTAGATTACGAGCAGTACTTC. Translating gives CASSPAVDYEQYF.

This clone was observed a handful of times. The genes are TRBV4-3 and TRBJ2-2; TRBD1 might be the D (5 bases). CDR3 length: 17 amino acids. V was cut by 0 bases and J by 6 bases, with 17 bases left in between. In germline, CDR1 is LGHNA, CDR2 YSLEER. The CDR3 here is CASSQDTWVGVSGELFF. The CDR3 DNA sequence: TGCGCCAGCAGCCAAGATACGTGGGTAGGGGTATCCGGGGAGCTGTTTTTT.

V is TRBV11-2 and J is TRBJ2-1; no clear D. Germline V CDR1 and CDR2: SGHAT, FQNNGV. V lost 1 base, J lost 2 bases, and 12 bases lay in between. The CDR3 contains 16 residues. Here the CDR3 reads CASSLVTVSPYNEQFF. CDR3 in DNA: TGTGCCAGCAGCTTAGTAACGGTATCCCCCTACAATGAGCAGTTCTTC.

V usage is TRBV6-2 or TRBV6-3 and J usage is TRBJ1-5; no clear D gene. CDR3 length: 12 residues. Germline V gene sequence: CDR1 MNHEY, CDR2 SVGEGT. Deletions cut 4 bases from V and 9 bases from J, with 10 bases between. DNA of the CDR3: TGTGCCAGCAGTTGGTCTTGGGGGCCCCAGCATTTT. This encodes CASSWSWGPQHF.